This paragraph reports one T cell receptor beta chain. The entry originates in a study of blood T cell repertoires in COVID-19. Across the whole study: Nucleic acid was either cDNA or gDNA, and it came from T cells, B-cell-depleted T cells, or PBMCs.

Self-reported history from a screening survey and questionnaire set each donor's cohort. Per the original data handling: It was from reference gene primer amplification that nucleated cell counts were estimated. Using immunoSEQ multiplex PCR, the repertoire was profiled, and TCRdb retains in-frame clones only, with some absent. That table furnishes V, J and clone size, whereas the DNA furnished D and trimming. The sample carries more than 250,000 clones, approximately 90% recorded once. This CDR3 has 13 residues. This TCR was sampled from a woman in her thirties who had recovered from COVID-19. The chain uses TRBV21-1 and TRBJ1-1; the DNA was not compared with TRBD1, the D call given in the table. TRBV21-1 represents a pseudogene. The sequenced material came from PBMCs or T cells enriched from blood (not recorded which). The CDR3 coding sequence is TGTGCCAGCAACAGGGGGCGGGATACTGAAGCTTTCTTT. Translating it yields CASNRGRDTEAFF.